These 29 T cell receptor beta chains originate from one sample sequenced in a study of immune evolution from preneoplasia to lung adenocarcinoma. Data came from immunoSEQ multiplex PCR; TCRdb stores just in-frame clones and leaves some out. The sample comprises some 9,100 clones, roughly three quarters of which are singletons, and around 9% rests with the top ten. Specimen: FFPE minimally invasive lung adenocarcinoma tissue. These TCRs come from a donor older than 65 with lung adenocarcinoma.

The gene calls are TRBV2 and TRBJ1-2; 11 nucleotides align to TRBD1. Germline CDR1 is SNHLY and CDR2 is FYNNEI. V lost 6 bases to trimming and J lost 7 bases; unmatched junction nucleotides: 1. CDR3 length: 12 residues. The CDR3 here is CASRGQGAGYTF. The CDR3 DNA reads TGTGCCAGCAGAGGACAGGGGGCTGGCTACACCTTC.

This chain uses TRBV5-1 with TRBJ2-7; D is possibly TRBD2 (6 bases). The CDR3 totals 12 residues. V was clipped by 4 bases and J by 6 bases, with 11 bases between them. The germline CDR1 and CDR2 sequences are SGHRS and YFSETQ. CDR3 sequence: CASSQGGAEQYF. The CDR3 coding sequence is TGCGCCAGCAGCCAAGGAGGGGCCGAGCAGTACTTC.

This clone was recorded a few times. This chain uses TRBV9 with TRBJ2-1; 9 bases map to TRBD2. The CDR3 loop spans 15 amino acids. V shed 4 bases and J 12 bases; nucleotides not matched to a gene: 14. The V gene's germline CDR1 is SGDLS and CDR2 YYNGEE. The DNA for the CDR3 is TGTGCCAGCAGCCCCCCTAGCGGGATAGGGGCACGGCAGTTCTTC. It is translated as CASSPPSGIGARQFF. Combining the CDR3 with reference TRBV9 and TRBJ2-1 gives the whole variable domain DSGVTQTPKHLITATGQRVTLRCSPRSGDLSVYWYQQSLDQGLQFLIQYYNGEERAKGNILERFSAQQFPDLHSELNLSSLELGDSALYFCASSPPSGIGARQFFGPGTRLTVL.

This chain uses TRBV5-1 with TRBJ2-2; 11 bases are a match to TRBD2. Germline assignment: CDR1 SGHRS and CDR2 YFSETQ. Trimming removed 4 bases from V and 7 bases from J; junction bases left unmatched: 3. The CDR3 is made up of 14 amino acids. CDR3 nucleotides: TGCGCCAGCAGCCTCGGGACTAGCGGCGGGGAGCTGTTTTTT. It codes for CASSLGTSGGELFF.

In its sample, this clone was seen once. V is TRBV6-1 and J is TRBJ2-5; unclear D gene. Germline V gives CDR1 MNHNS, CDR2 SASEGT. The V and J ends lost 2 bases and 4 bases respectively, with 5 bases between them. The CDR3 loop spans 12 amino acids. Here the CDR3 DNA reads TGTGCCAGCAGTGAATGGGGAGAGACCCAGTACTTC. Its protein is CASSEWGETQYF.

The chain couples TRBV5-1 to TRBJ2-5; the D gene is possibly TRBD1 (5 bases). V was clipped by 3 bases and J by 5 bases, with 11 bases between them. This CDR3 region has 13 residues. Germline assignment: CDR1 SGHRS and CDR2 YFSETQ. The CDR3 nucleotides read TGCGCCAGCAGCTACCGGTGGGGCGAGACCCAGTACTTC. This gives the protein CASSYRWGETQYF.

The chain couples TRBV7-9 to TRBJ2-1, with 7 bases identical to TRBD2. The germline V gene encodes CDR1 SEHNR and CDR2 FQNEAQ (reference sequence). The V gene end was trimmed by 2 bases and the J gene end by 6 bases; junction bases not matched to a gene: 4. This CDR3 region has 14 residues. The CDR3: CASSLLSGGNEQFF. The CDR3 bases are TGTGCCAGCAGCTTACTCTCGGGGGGCAATGAGCAGTTCTTC.

The CDR3 is CASSLNALGELFF. The CDR3 coding sequence is TGTGCCAGCAGCTTGAATGCGCTCGGGGAGCTGTTTTTT. This chain links TRBV5-5 with TRBJ2-2, with D unresolved. Germline CDR1 and CDR2: SGHKS and YYEKEE (reference sequence). V lost 1 base, J lost 7 bases, and 8 bases lay in between. The CDR3 has 13 residues.

The V and J genes are TRBV19 and TRBJ1-5; D is unresolved. This CDR3 contains 12 residues. The V end was cut by 3 bases, the J end by 7 bases, with 7 bases between. Germline loops: CDR1 LNHDA, CDR2 SQIVND (reference sequence). CDR3 DNA: TGTGCCAGTAGTATCCGGCAGCAGCCCCAGCATTTT. Translation gives CASSIRQQPQHF.

CDR3 protein: CASSEGGNYGYTF. DNA of the CDR3: TGCGCCAGCAGCGAAGGGGGGAACTATGGCTACACCTTC. The gene calls are TRBV5-1 and TRBJ1-2, with D maybe TRBD1 (6 bases). The CDR3 totals 13 residues. The germline V gene encodes CDR1 SGHRS and CDR2 YFSETQ. V was trimmed by 4 bases and J by 2 bases, leaving 9 bases between them.

This clone was picked up a small number of times. This specimen includes other DNA sequences encoding the same CDR3. The chain employs TRBV11-2 and TRBJ1-2; D not certain. With 2 bases removed from V and 6 bases from J, the gap between germline ends came to 7 bases. There are 12 residues in the CDR3. In germline, CDR1 is SGHAT, CDR2 FQNNGV. The CDR3 region has the DNA TGTGCCAGCAGCTTAACAGCAGATGGCTACACCTTC. Translated: CASSLTADGYTF. The full variable domain, in which reference TRBV11-2 and TRBJ1-2 provide the parts outside the CDR3, is EAGVAQSPRYKIIEKRQSVAFWCNPISGHATLYWYQQILGQGPKLLIQFQNNGVVDDSQLPKDRFSAERLKGVDSTLKIQPAKLEDSAVYLCASSLTADGYTFGSGTRLTVV.

The chain links TRBV7-3 to TRBJ2-2; TRBD1 is a possible D gene (6 bases). The CDR3 length is 16 residues. With 4 bases removed from V and 2 bases from J, the gap between germline ends came to 14 bases. Germline CDR1 SGHTA, CDR2 FQGTGA. DNA of the CDR3: TGTGCCAGCAGCTCGGACAGTAACCCTAACACCGGGGAGCTGTTTTTT. Translation gives CASSSDSNPNTGELFF.

This clone turned up a few times. The V gene is TRBV4-1, the J gene TRBJ2-5; the D is unclear. The V end lost 0 bases, the J end lost 1 base, and 12 bases lay between the germline ends. Germline-derived CDR1 and CDR2 are MGHRA and YSYEKL. The CDR3 is made up of 16 amino acids. CDR3 amino acids: CASSQDTDGPQETQYF. The CDR3 nucleotides are TGCGCCAGCAGCCAAGATACGGACGGCCCCCAAGAGACCCAGTACTTC.

This chain uses TRBV7-6 with TRBJ2-3; D is undetermined. CDR1 is SGHVS and CDR2 is FNYEAQ in the germline V gene. The ends were cut back, 1 base at V and 4 bases at J, with 6 bases in the middle. The CDR3 is made up of 13 amino acids. CDR3 loop: CASSLVWADTQYF. The CDR3 nucleotides are TGTGCCAGCAGCTTAGTTTGGGCAGATACGCAGTATTTT.

CDR3 amino acids: CAWSPPLSGGYSPLHF. The CDR3, as DNA: TGTGCCTGGAGTCCTCCACTTTCAGGGGGATATTCACCCCTCCACTTT. The rearrangement uses TRBV30 and TRBJ1-6; 7 bases fit TRBD1. Germline assignment: CDR1 GTSNPN and CDR2 SVGIG (reference sequence). CDR3 length equals 16 residues. The J segment lost 8 bases and the V segment lost 2 bases, leaving 12 bases of the junction unmatched.

The CDR3 here is CSVTGLDTQYF. In DNA form, the CDR3 reads TGCAGCGTGACAGGGTTGGATACGCAGTATTTT. The genes are TRBV29-1 and TRBJ2-3; TRBD1 matches 7 bases. The CDR3 sequence is 11 residues long. Germline CDR1 reads SQVTM; CDR2 reads ANQGSEA. Trimming at V came to 6 bases and at J to 6 bases, leaving 3 bases not matched to a gene.

The CDR3 nucleotides read TGTGCCAGCAGTTTTTTTAGGGGGAACACTGAAGCTTTCTTT. Translated, it gives CASSFFRGNTEAFF. The J gene is TRBJ1-1, the V gene TRBV27, with D perhaps matching TRBD1 (5 bases). This CDR3 spans 14 amino acids. The V and J ends lost 3 bases and 1 base respectively, with 9 bases between them. Germline V gene data show CDR1 as MNHEY and CDR2 as SMNVEV (reference sequence).

V gene TRBV29-1 combines with J gene TRBJ2-4; the D is unclear. The CDR3 loop spans 16 amino acids. V gave up 4 bases and J gave up 0 bases, with 16 bases separating them. Looked up from germline, CDR1 is SQVTM and CDR2 is ANQGSEA. The CDR3 loop is CSVVLMGNLAKNIQYF. CDR3 DNA sequence: TGCAGCGTTGTTCTCATGGGTAACCTAGCCAAAAACATTCAGTACTTC.

The table lists this clone with a few counts. The chain links TRBV6-1 to TRBJ2-3; tentatively, D is TRBD1 (6 bases). Germline assignment: CDR1 MNHNS and CDR2 SASEGT. V was cut by 5 bases and J by 4 bases, with 13 bases left in between. The CDR3 has 14 amino acids. CDR3 residues: CASSPGDFADTQYF. The CDR3 coding sequence is TGTGCCAGCAGTCCAGGGGATTTTGCAGATACGCAGTATTTT.

This rearrangement joins TRBV29-1 to TRBJ1-2; TRBD1 matches 7 bases. Germline V gene sequence: CDR1 SQVTM, CDR2 ANQGSEA. The CDR3 loop spans 12 amino acids. V was pared by 4 bases and J by 9 bases, with 8 bases of the junction left unmatched. The CDR3 bases are TGCAGCGTTGGTCAGGGGGGCATGAGCTACACCTTC. Amino acids: CSVGQGGMSYTF.

The rearrangement links TRBV6-5 to TRBJ2-5; no definite D call. Germline V lookup: CDR1 MNHEY, CDR2 SVGAGI. There are 15 residues in the CDR3. Deletions cut 2 bases from V and 2 bases from J, with 12 bases between. CDR3 loop: CASSYGVGAQETQYF. The CDR3, as DNA: TGTGCCAGCAGTTACGGTGTCGGAGCTCAAGAGACCCAGTACTTC.

The genes are TRBV11-2 and TRBJ1-3; no clear D. The CDR3 has 17 residues. Trimming removed 0 bases from V and 0 bases from J, with 12 bases in between. Germline V gives CDR1 SGHAT, CDR2 FQNNGV. The CDR3 sequence is CASSLDQWPNSGNTIYF. The CDR3 DNA reads TGTGCCAGCAGCTTAGATCAATGGCCCAACTCTGGAAACACCATATATTTT.

The chain recombines TRBV11-2 with TRBJ2-2, with 10 bases fitting TRBD2. J gave up 6 bases and V 0 bases, and 4 bases lay outside the gene matches. This CDR3 has 16 residues. Germline V gene lookup returns CDR1 SGHAT and CDR2 FQNNGV. CDR3 nucleotides: TGTGCCAGCAGCTTAGATGTCCTAGCGGGAGCCGGGGAGCTGTTTTTT. This encodes CASSLDVLAGAGELFF.

This clone has a handful of counts. The CDR3 protein is CASSPSGGSYEQYF. CDR3 coding DNA: TGTGCCAGTAGTCCGAGCGGAGGCTCCTACGAGCAGTACTTC. This chain links TRBV19 with TRBJ2-7; D is perhaps TRBD2 (5 bases). This CDR3 region has 14 residues. V was pared by 5 bases and J by 0 bases, with 11 bases between. CDR1 LNHDA and CDR2 SQIVND come from the germline V gene (reference sequence).

The table lists this clone with a count of one. The chain is built from TRBV19 and TRBJ2-1, with no clear D. Trimming took 6 bases from V and 8 from J, leaving 11 bases between them. The CDR3 covers 12 residues. Germline CDR1 is LNHDA and CDR2 is SQIVND (reference sequence). CDR3 residues: CASSPRWDEQFF. CDR3 nucleotides: TGTGCCAGTAGCCCCCGGTGGGATGAGCAGTTCTTC.

This clone was detected once. The chain combines TRBV9 with TRBJ2-6; D uncertain. This CDR3 is built from 14 residues. V gave up 3 bases and J gave up 0 bases, with 4 bases separating them. The germline V gene encodes CDR1 SGDLS and CDR2 YYNGEE. CDR3 region: CASSDFSGANVLTF. In DNA, the CDR3 is TGTGCCAGCAGCGACTTCTCTGGGGCCAACGTCCTGACTTTC.

The genes are TRBV2 and TRBJ2-3; D is ambiguous. CDR1 and CDR2 from the germline V gene are SNHLY and FYNNEI. The CDR3 runs 15 residues. Trimming stripped 6 bases from V and 0 bases from J, with 13 bases between. CDR3 DNA: TGTGCCAGCAGCCCCAACACCTACAGCACAGATACGCAGTATTTT. Translating it yields CASSPNTYSTDTQYF. The variable domain in full, with the rest retrieved from reference TRBV2 and TRBJ2-3, is EPEVTQTPSHQVTQMGQEVILRCVPISNHLYFYWYRQILGQKVEFLVSFYNNEISEKSEIFDDQFSVERPDGSNFTLKIRSTKLEDSAMYFCASSPNTYSTDTQYFGPGTRLTVL.

The V and J genes are TRBV28 and TRBJ1-2; 9 bases are a match to TRBD1. Germline V gene data show CDR1 as MDHEN and CDR2 as SYDVKM. The CDR3 loop spans 14 amino acids. The V segment lost 8 bases and the J segment 3 bases; nucleotides outside the gene matches: 7. This CDR3 reads CASVTGGADYGYTF. As DNA, the CDR3 is TGTGCCAGCGTCACAGGGGGCGCCGACTATGGCTACACCTTC.

In this sample, this clone turned up once. The gene calls are TRBV6-6 and TRBJ2-7; D is uncertain. The CDR3 is made up of 11 amino acids. The V gene lost 6 bases and the J gene lost 2 bases, with 5 bases spanning the gap. The V gene's germline CDR1 is MNHNY and CDR2 SVGAGI (reference sequence). CDR3 bases: TGTGCCAGCAGCCCAGCCTACGAGCAGTACTTC. It translates to CASSPAYEQYF.